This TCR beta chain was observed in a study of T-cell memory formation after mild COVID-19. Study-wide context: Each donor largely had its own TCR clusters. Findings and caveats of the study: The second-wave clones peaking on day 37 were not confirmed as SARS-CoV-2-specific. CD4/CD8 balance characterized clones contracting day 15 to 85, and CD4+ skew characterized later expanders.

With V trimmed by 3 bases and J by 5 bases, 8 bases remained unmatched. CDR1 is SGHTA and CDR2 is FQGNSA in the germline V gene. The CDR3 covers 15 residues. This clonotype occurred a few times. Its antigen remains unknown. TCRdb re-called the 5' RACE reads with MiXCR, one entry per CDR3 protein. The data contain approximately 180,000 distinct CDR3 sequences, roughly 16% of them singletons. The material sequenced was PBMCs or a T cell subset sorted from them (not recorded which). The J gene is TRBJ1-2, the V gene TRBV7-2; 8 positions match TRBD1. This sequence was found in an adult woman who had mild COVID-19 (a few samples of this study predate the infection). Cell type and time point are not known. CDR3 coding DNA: TGTGCCAGCAGCTTGGGAGGACAGGGTCTTTATGGCTACACCTTC. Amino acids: CASSLGGQGLYGYTF.